Given below is one T cell receptor beta chain in context. What it recognizes is unknown. CDR1 is SGHRS and CDR2 is YFSETQ in the germline V gene. V lost 3 bases, J lost 4 bases, and 19 bases lay in between. The CDR3 length is 16 residues. A multiplex PCR was run with 60 Vbeta primers and 13 Jbeta primers. This table comes from immunoSEQ multiplex PCR, and its TCRdb copy is limited to in-frame clones, with some not included. The sample lists 120,000 or so clones; roughly 62% were seen once. This cohort consisted of healthy bone marrow donors. This record comes from a study of cytomegalovirus exposure and HLA in healthy donors. Study details: Roughly 180 million T cells yielded roughly 100 million unique TCR beta sequences, as an earlier analysis found.

Overall study findings and caveats: There were several of the most significant clusters that appeared linked to common viral pathogens in a later analysis.

The source of this sequence is a man aged 25 to 40 in good health and CMV-seropositive. Source material: PBMCs. The rearrangement uses TRBV5-1 and TRBJ1-1; D is possibly TRBD1 (6 bases). CDR3 protein: CASSSDPGVSSTEAFF. As DNA, the CDR3 is TGCGCCAGCAGCTCTGATCCAGGGGTATCCAGCACTGAAGCTTTCTTT. The complete variable domain, with remaining parts taken from reference TRBV5-1 and TRBJ1-1, reads KAGVTQTPRYLIKTRGQQVTLSCSPISGHRSVSWYQQTPGQGLQFLFEYFSETQRNKGNFPGRFSGRQFSNSRSEMNVSTLELGDSALYLCASSSDPGVSSTEAFFGQGTRLTVV.